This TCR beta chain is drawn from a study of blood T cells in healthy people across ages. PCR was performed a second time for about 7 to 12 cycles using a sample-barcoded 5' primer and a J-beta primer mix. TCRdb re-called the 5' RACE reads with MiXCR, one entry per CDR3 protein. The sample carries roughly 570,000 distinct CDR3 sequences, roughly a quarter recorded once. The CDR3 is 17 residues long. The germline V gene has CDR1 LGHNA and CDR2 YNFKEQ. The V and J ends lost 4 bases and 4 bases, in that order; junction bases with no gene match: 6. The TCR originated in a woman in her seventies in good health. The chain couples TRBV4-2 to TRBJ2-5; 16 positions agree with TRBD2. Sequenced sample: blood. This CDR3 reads CASSPGTSGGALETQYF. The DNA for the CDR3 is TGTGCCAGCAGCCCCGGGACTAGCGGGGGGGCGTTAGAGACCCAGTACTTC.